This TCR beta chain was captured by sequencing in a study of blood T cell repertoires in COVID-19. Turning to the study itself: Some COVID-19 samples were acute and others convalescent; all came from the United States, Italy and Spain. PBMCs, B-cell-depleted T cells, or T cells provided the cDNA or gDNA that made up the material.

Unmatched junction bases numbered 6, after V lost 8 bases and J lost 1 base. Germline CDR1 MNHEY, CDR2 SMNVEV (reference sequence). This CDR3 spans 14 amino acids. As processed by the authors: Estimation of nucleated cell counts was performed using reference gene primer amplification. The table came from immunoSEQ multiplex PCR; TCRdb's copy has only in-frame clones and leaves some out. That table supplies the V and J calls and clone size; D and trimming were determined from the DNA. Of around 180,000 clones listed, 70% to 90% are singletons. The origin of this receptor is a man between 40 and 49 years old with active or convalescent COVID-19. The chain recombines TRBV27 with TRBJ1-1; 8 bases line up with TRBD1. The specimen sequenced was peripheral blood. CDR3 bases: TGTGCCAGCGGTTCTGGACAGGGGAACACTGAAGCTTTCTTT. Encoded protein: CASGSGQGNTEAFF.